These T cell receptor beta chains were read from a single sample in a study of blood T cell repertoires in COVID-19. This table comes from immunoSEQ multiplex PCR, and its TCRdb copy is limited to in-frame clones, with some not included. In the table there are approximately 300,000 clones, about 90% of which are singletons. Sequencing used PBMCs or T cells enriched from blood (not recorded which). These receptors all stem from a woman aged 30 to 39 who had recovered from COVID-19. CDR3s include the opening cysteine and the closing phenylalanine or tryptophan. Fields, in order: D gene, J gene, V gene, clone size, CDR3 protein, CDR3 DNA. The D gene is left open where the match is weak. Part of the rows lack a size; the others show once, few, many or a class for expanded clones.

D: -
J: TRBJ2-1
V: TRBV9
size: -
CDR3: CASSVAPAGYNEQFF
DNA: TGTGCCAGCAGCGTAGCTCCAGCGGGCTACAATGAGCAGTTCTTC

D: -
J: TRBJ1-5
V: TRBV29-1
size: -
CDR3: CSVGGGEFGNQPQHF
DNA: TGCAGCGTTGGTGGTGGGGAGTTCGGCAATCAGCCCCAGCATTTT

D: -
J: TRBJ1-2
V: TRBV30
size: -
CDR3: CAWSGTDPYGYTF
DNA: TGTGCCTGGAGTGGGACAGATCCCTATGGCTACACCTTC

D: -
J: TRBJ2-4
V: TRBV6-1
size: -
CDR3: CASSETRRMAKNIQYF
DNA: TGTGCCAGCAGTGAAACCCGCAGAATGGCCAAAAACATTCAGTACTTC

D: -
J: TRBJ2-7
V: TRBV29-1
size: -
CDR3: CSVARGPYEQYF
DNA: TGCAGCGTTGCGCGGGGACCCTACGAGCAGTACTTC

D: -
J: TRBJ1-1
V: TRBV29-1
size: once
CDR3: CSGRRIGVNTEAFF
DNA: TGCAGCGGCCGCAGGATTGGCGTGAACACTGAAGCTTTCTTT

D: -
J: TRBJ2-7
V: TRBV5-1
size: -
CDR3: CASSQRMGRDIGYEQYF
DNA: TGCGCCAGCAGCCAGAGGATGGGTCGGGACATCGGCTACGAGCAGTACTTC

D: TRBD1
J: TRBJ1-4
V: TRBV19
size: -
CDR3: CASSTGGKLFF
DNA: TGTGCCAGCTCTACAGGGGGGAAACTGTTTTTT

D: -
J: TRBJ2-3
V: TRBV5-1
size: -
CDR3: CASSFVPDTQYF
DNA: TGCGCCAGCAGCTTCGTCCCAGATACGCAGTATTTT

D: TRBD1
J: TRBJ2-7
V: TRBV7-2
size: -
CDR3: CASSQDRAGYEQYF
DNA: TGTGCCAGCAGCCAGGACAGGGCCGGGTACGAGCAGTACTTC

D: -
J: TRBJ1-1
V: TRBV10-2
size: few
CDR3: CASSELIGQGTEAFF
DNA: TGCGCCAGCAGTGAGTTAATTGGGCAGGGCACTGAAGCTTTCTTT

D: TRBD1
J: TRBJ1-2
V: TRBV5-4
size: -
CDR3: CASSFLTGNGYTF
DNA: TGTGCCAGCAGCTTTCTGACAGGGAACGGCTACACCTTC

D: -
J: TRBJ1-2
V: TRBV7-3
size: -
CDR3: CATNSAGMVGYTF
DNA: TGTGCCACCAACTCCGCGGGGATGGTCGGCTACACCTTC

D: TRBD1
J: TRBJ2-7
V: TRBV5-1
size: few
CDR3: CASSLSTGGWGEQYF
DNA: TGCGCCAGCAGCCTTTCGACAGGGGGTTGGGGCGAGCAGTACTTC

D: -
J: TRBJ1-1
V: TRBV19
size: once
CDR3: CASSIALTMGNTEAFF
DNA: TGTGCCAGTAGTATAGCCCTAACGATGGGCAACACTGAAGCTTTCTTT

D: TRBD2
J: TRBJ2-7
V: TRBV19
size: -
CDR3: CASSIAAGDYEQYF
DNA: TGTGCCAGTAGTATCGCCGCGGGGGACTACGAGCAGTACTTC

D: -
J: TRBJ1-6
V: TRBV12-2
size: -
CDR3: CASRLLGVESYNSPLHF
DNA: TGTGCAAGTCGCCTACTCGGAGTAGAGTCCTATAATTCACCCCTCCACTTT

D: -
J: TRBJ1-1
V: TRBV5-1
size: -
CDR3: CASSLTVQGATEAFF
DNA: TGCGCCAGCAGCCTAACTGTACAGGGCGCCACTGAAGCTTTCTTT

D: -
J: TRBJ1-1
V: TRBV30
size: -
CDR3: CAWSPEIVNTEAFF
DNA: TGTGCCTGGAGTCCTGAGATAGTGAACACTGAAGCTTTCTTT

D: -
J: TRBJ1-1
V: TRBV19
size: -
CDR3: CASTPRGRGSTEAFF
DNA: TGTGCCAGTACCCCCCGGGGCAGGGGCAGCACTGAAGCTTTCTTT

D: -
J: TRBJ1-3
V: TRBV12-3/TRBV12-4
size: once
CDR3: CASIGSSGNTIYF
DNA: TGTGCCAGCATCGGGAGCTCTGGAAACACCATATATTTT

D: TRBD1
J: TRBJ1-2
V: TRBV2
size: -
CDR3: CASSVRTGDGYTF
DNA: TGTGCCAGCAGTGTTCGGACAGGGGATGGCTACACCTTC

D: TRBD2
J: TRBJ2-5
V: TRBV11-2
size: -
CDR3: CATQRGALNGVGETQYF
DNA: TGTGCCACCCAGCGGGGGGCCTTAAATGGGGTAGGAGAGACCCAGTACTTC

D: TRBD1
J: TRBJ1-2
V: TRBV2
size: -
CDR3: CASRTTTTGSYGYTF
DNA: TGTGCCAGCAGAACCACGACGACAGGGTCCTATGGCTACACCTTC

D: -
J: TRBJ1-2
V: TRBV19
size: few
CDR3: CASTVSDIYGYTF
DNA: TGTGCCAGTACAGTGTCAGACATCTATGGCTACACCTTC

D: TRBD2
J: TRBJ2-3
V: TRBV4-3
size: -
CDR3: CASSQDVLADFTDTQYF
DNA: TGCGCCAGCAGCCAAGATGTCCTAGCGGACTTTACGGATACGCAGTATTTT

D: TRBD2
J: TRBJ2-2
V: TRBV6-2/TRBV6-3
size: -
CDR3: CASSYTSGNEELFF
DNA: TGTGCCAGCAGTTACACTAGCGGAAACGAGGAGCTGTTTTTT

D: TRBD1
J: TRBJ1-5
V: TRBV30
size: -
CDR3: CAWSLFPTGENQPQHF
DNA: TGTGCCTGGAGTTTGTTCCCGACAGGGGAGAATCAGCCCCAGCATTTT

D: -
J: TRBJ1-1
V: TRBV28
size: -
CDR3: CASSSVNTEAFF
DNA: TGTGCCAGCAGTTCAGTGAACACTGAAGCTTTCTTT

D: TRBD1
J: TRBJ1-2
V: TRBV5-4
size: -
CDR3: CASSPGQGVGYTF
DNA: TGTGCCAGCAGCCCGGGACAGGGGGTTGGCTACACCTTC

D: -
J: TRBJ1-5
V: TRBV18
size: -
CDR3: CASSPTGVNQPQHF
DNA: TGTGCCAGCTCACCAACCGGAGTGAATCAGCCCCAGCATTTT

D: TRBD1
J: TRBJ1-1
V: TRBV7-9
size: -
CDR3: CASSSPGGQGAFGPEAFF
DNA: TGTGCCAGCAGCAGTCCGGGGGGACAGGGGGCTTTTGGCCCTGAAGCTTTCTTT

D: TRBD2
J: TRBJ2-1
V: TRBV6-2/TRBV6-3
size: -
CDR3: CASSSGLASSYNEQFF
DNA: TGTGCCAGCAGTTCGGGACTAGCGAGCAGTTACAATGAGCAGTTCTTC

D: -
J: TRBJ1-2
V: TRBV28
size: -
CDR3: CASSWSINYGYTF
DNA: TGTGCCAGCAGTTGGTCTATTAACTATGGCTACACCTTC

D: TRBD1
J: TRBJ1-1
V: TRBV7-6
size: -
CDR3: CASSHNRGEYEAFF
DNA: TGTGCCAGCAGTCATAACAGGGGAGAGTATGAAGCTTTCTTT

D: -
J: TRBJ1-4
V: TRBV25-1
size: -
CDR3: CASSDQGNEKLFF
DNA: TGTGCCAGCAGTGATCAGGGTAATGAAAAACTGTTTTTT

D: -
J: TRBJ1-2
V: TRBV15
size: -
CDR3: CATSRDFRPGNYGYTF
DNA: TGTGCCACCAGCAGAGATTTCCGCCCGGGGAACTATGGCTACACCTTC

D: -
J: TRBJ2-5
V: TRBV30
size: -
CDR3: CAWSGTAQETQYF
DNA: TGTGCCTGGAGTGGGACAGCTCAAGAGACCCAGTACTTC

D: TRBD1
J: TRBJ1-4
V: TRBV7-7
size: -
CDR3: CASSAGQGSEKLFF
DNA: TGTGCTAGCAGCGCGGGACAGGGCAGTGAAAAACTGTTTTTT

D: -
J: TRBJ2-7
V: TRBV18
size: -
CDR3: CASSPIETSYEQYF
DNA: TGTGCCAGCTCACCAATAGAGACTAGCTACGAGCAGTACTTC

D: -
J: TRBJ1-2
V: TRBV7-3
size: -
CDR3: CASSLGPNYGYTF
DNA: TGTGCCAGCAGCTTAGGGCCCAACTATGGCTACACCTTC

D: -
J: TRBJ1-1
V: TRBV19
size: once
CDR3: CASSQTRNTEAFF
DNA: TGTGCCAGTAGCCAAACAAGGAACACTGAAGCTTTCTTT

D: -
J: TRBJ2-7
V: TRBV11-3
size: -
CDR3: CASSLGRAYEQYF
DNA: TGTGCCAGCAGCCTAGGACGGGCCTACGAGCAGTACTTC

D: TRBD1
J: TRBJ1-1
V: TRBV5-6
size: -
CDR3: CASSFDRGLSEAFF
DNA: TGTGCCAGCAGCTTCGACAGGGGGTTAAGTGAAGCTTTCTTT

D: TRBD1
J: TRBJ2-7
V: TRBV6-2/TRBV6-3
size: -
CDR3: CASSSGSRDRGYEQYF
DNA: TGTGCCAGCAGCTCCGGAAGCCGGGACAGGGGGTACGAGCAGTACTTC

D: TRBD1
J: TRBJ2-7
V: TRBV30
size: -
CDR3: CAWSVARVSGTGDEQYF
DNA: TGTGCCTGGAGTGTAGCACGGGTATCGGGGACAGGGGACGAGCAGTACTTC

D: -
J: TRBJ1-5
V: TRBV19
size: -
CDR3: CASAAGTRGGNQPQHF
DNA: TGTGCCAGTGCAGCGGGTACTAGGGGAGGCAATCAGCCCCAGCATTTT

D: -
J: TRBJ2-7
V: TRBV30
size: -
CDR3: CAWSVGAGDEQYF
DNA: TGTGCCTGGAGTGTAGGGGCTGGGGACGAGCAGTACTTC

D: TRBD1
J: TRBJ2-2
V: TRBV10-1
size: -
CDR3: CASSSTGANTGELFF
DNA: TGCGCCAGCAGTTCAACAGGGGCGAACACCGGGGAGCTGTTTTTT

D: -
J: TRBJ2-5
V: TRBV5-4
size: many
CDR3: CASSLGSVGETQYF
DNA: TGTGCCAGCAGCTTAGGTTCGGTCGGGGAGACCCAGTACTTC

D: TRBD2
J: TRBJ2-1
V: TRBV5-1
size: -
CDR3: CASSLVSSGDYNEQFF
DNA: TGCGCCAGCAGCTTGGTTTCTAGCGGAGACTACAATGAGCAGTTCTTC